This T cell receptor (beta chain) was retrieved from a study of long-term antiretroviral therapy in people with HIV. Regarding the study as a whole: An increase in diversity followed ART, yet levels stayed below transplant donor controls.

The CDR3 totals 13 residues. The ends were cut back, 4 bases at V and 8 bases at J, with 11 bases in the middle. Germline CDR1 and CDR2: ENHRY and SYGVKD. In regard to this clone: Its cognate antigen is unknown.

Cryopreserved PBMC samples of about 0.85-11 million cells were used for DNA extraction. The authors ran the immunoSEQ assay, v3.0, at survey level. Generated by immunoSEQ multiplex PCR, the TCRdb table keeps only in-frame clones and is missing some. This sample has 35,000 or so clones, with 80% to 90% found just once. The rearrangement links TRBV10-3 to TRBJ1-4, with D uncertain. This receptor was identified in a man between 18 and 35 years old with HIV. The source material was unsorted PBMCs, sampled 2.2 years after starting antiretroviral therapy. CDR3 loop: CAISGGLGEKLFF. The CDR3 DNA sequence: TGTGCCATCAGTGGAGGGTTGGGGGAAAAACTGTTTTTT.